This is a list of T cell receptor beta chains from one sample in a study of blood T cell repertoires in COVID-19. Only in-frame clones appear in the TCRdb table, and some are missing; sequencing was by immunoSEQ multiplex PCR. The data hold 140,000 or so clones, with over 65% observed a single time. Sequencing was performed on peripheral blood. These receptors were taken from a human donor in a cohort sampled during active COVID-19. The CDR3 runs from the conserved cysteine through the conserved F or W. The D gene is left open where the match is weak. Clone size is not always given. Where it is, it says once, few, many or a class for expanded clones.

>TRBJ2-3|TRBV18|NA|TRBD2
TGTGCCAGCTCACTCCCCGGGACTAGCGGGCTTTCTAGCACAGATACGCAGTATTTT
CASSLPGTSGLSSTDTQYF
>TRBJ2-7|TRBV10-2|many|TRBD1
TGCGCCAGCAGCCCCGGGACAGGGGGATTCGAGCAGTACTTC
CASSPGTGGFEQYF
>TRBJ1-2|TRBV5-6|NA|TRBD1
TGTGCCAGCAGCTTGGCCACAGGGGGCTATGGCTACACCTTC
CASSLATGGYGYTF
>TRBJ1-2|TRBV11-2|NA|NA
TGTGCCAGCAGCTTAGATCGCGGGATAGGCTACACCTTC
CASSLDRGIGYTF
>TRBJ2-1|TRBV5-1|few|TRBD2
TGCGCCAGCAGCGAAGGGACTAGCTCCTACAATGAGCAGTTCTTC
CASSEGTSSYNEQFF
>TRBJ2-2|TRBV19|NA|TRBD2
TGTGCCAGTAGTACCCGTGGCGGGAGGGCGTTCACCGGGGAGCTGTTTTTT
CASSTRGGRAFTGELFF
>TRBJ2-1|TRBV7-3|NA|NA
TGTGCCAGCAGCCTCTCCCTCTCTAGGCAGTTCTTC
CASSLSLSRQFF
>TRBJ2-1|TRBV3-1/TRBV3-2|NA|NA
TGTGCCAGCAGCCAAGGATGGGCCGGTGAGCAGTTCTTC
CASSQGWAGEQFF
>TRBJ2-1|TRBV7-9|once|NA
TGTGCCAGCAGCTTAGCCTGGGACTCCAATGAGCAGTTCTTC
CASSLAWDSNEQFF
>TRBJ1-3|TRBV7-2|once|TRBD1
TGTGCCAGCAGCTTTCCCCCCAACAGGGGATATGGGAACACCATATATTTT
CASSFPPNRGYGNTIYF
>TRBJ2-3|TRBV19|NA|TRBD2
TGTGCCAGTAGTGTTGTAGCGGGGGGGAGCCCAGATACGCAGTATTTT
CASSVVAGGSPDTQYF
>TRBJ1-3|TRBV30|NA|NA
TGTGCCCTGGAACGGGGCTCTGGAAACACCATATATTTT
CALERGSGNTIYF
>TRBJ2-5|TRBV5-1|few|TRBD2
TGCGCCAGCAGCTTGGAACTAGCGGAGGAGACCCAGTACTTC
CASSLELAEETQYF
>TRBJ2-3|TRBV3-1/TRBV3-2|NA|TRBD2
TGTGCCAGCAGCCAAGATGCGACGGGGGGGCTCTTCACAGATACGCAGTATTTT
CASSQDATGGLFTDTQYF
>TRBJ2-6|TRBV12-3/TRBV12-4|NA|NA
TGTGTCAGCAGTAGGAGTGGGGCCAACGTCCTGACTTTC
CVSSRSGANVLTF
>TRBJ1-2|TRBV7-2|NA|NA
TGTGCCAGCAGCTTAGCCCCGACAGCTAACTATGGCTACACCTTC
CASSLAPTANYGYTF
>TRBJ1-6|TRBV19|NA|NA
TGTGCCAGTAGTATATTTCCAGGGGAGCCGGAATCACCCCTCCACTTT
CASSIFPGEPESPLHF
>TRBJ2-3|TRBV6-4|NA|NA
TGTGCCAGCAGTGACTCTCAGGGGTTGACAGATACGCAGTATTTT
CASSDSQGLTDTQYF
>TRBJ1-1|TRBV6-6|NA|NA
TGTGCCAGCAGTTACCACTCTCAGAACACTGAAGCTTTCTTT
CASSYHSQNTEAFF
>TRBJ1-5|TRBV9|once|NA
TGTGCCAGCAGCGCAAACTTAGGAGTTAGTCAGCCCCAGCATTTT
CASSANLGVSQPQHF
>TRBJ2-4|TRBV7-2|NA|NA
TGTGCCAGCAGCTTACATAGCGGTGTAGCCAAAAACATTCAGTACTTC
CASSLHSGVAKNIQYF
>TRBJ2-3|TRBV5-6|NA|TRBD2
TGTGCCAGCAGCTTGGGTCAGCGGGGGGGCCGGGGAGATACGCAGTATTTT
CASSLGQRGGRGDTQYF
>TRBJ1-5|TRBV29-1|NA|TRBD1
TGCAGCGTTGTAGAGGGGGCAGGGGGATTCAATCAGCCCCAGCATTTT
CSVVEGAGGFNQPQHF
>TRBJ2-3|TRBV11-2|NA|TRBD2
TGTGCCAGCAGCGCACTGCGGGGGGCTGGGGATACGCAGTATTTT
CASSALRGAGDTQYF
>TRBJ1-3|TRBV28|NA|NA
TGTGCCAGCAGTCCCCCCCACTCTGGAAACACCATATATTTT
CASSPPHSGNTIYF
>TRBJ1-1|TRBV28|NA|NA
TGTGCCAGCAGCCTGGGACAACAGAACACTGAAGCTTTCTTT
CASSLGQQNTEAFF
>TRBJ1-2|TRBV5-6|many|NA
TGTGCCAGCAGCTCGACGGACAGTAGGGGCGGCTACACCTTC
CASSSTDSRGGYTF
>TRBJ2-7|TRBV20-1|few|NA
TGCAGTGCTAGTTCGCAGGGGGGTAGGTACGAGCAGTACTTC
CSASSQGGRYEQYF
>TRBJ1-5|TRBV5-1|NA|NA
TGCGCCAGCAGCTTGGACGGGGGAAGCCAGCCCCAGCATTTT
CASSLDGGSQPQHF
>TRBJ1-1|TRBV15|NA|NA
TGTGCCACCAGCAGAGATTTGGGGGCCTCCGACGCTTTCTTT
CATSRDLGASDAFF
>TRBJ2-3|TRBV9|NA|TRBD1
TGTGCCAGCAGCGGAAAGGGGGCCTCAGATACGCAGTATTTT
CASSGKGASDTQYF
>TRBJ1-1|TRBV28|NA|NA
TGTGCCAGCAGCGGGAGATTGAGAAGGACCACTGAAGCTTTCTTT
CASSGRLRRTTEAFF
>TRBJ1-1|TRBV5-5|NA|TRBD1
TGTGCCAGCAGCGCTCCCTTGGACAGGGGGCGGACTGAAGCTTTCTTT
CASSAPLDRGRTEAFF
>TRBJ1-5|TRBV5-7|few|NA
TGTGCCAGCAGCTTGGAAGGGGCAGGGGACGATCAGCCCCAGCATTTT
CASSLEGAGDDQPQHF
>TRBJ2-5|TRBV28|NA|TRBD2
TGTGCCAGCGGGCTCGGTGTAGCTAGCGGGAGAGGGGAGACCCAGTACTTC
CASGLGVASGRGETQYF